The clone carrying this T cell receptor (beta chain) ranks as medium-sized. This sample was taken from a study of early T cells in non-severe SARS-CoV-2 infection. This CDR3 has 19 amino acids. Germline V lookup: CDR1 MDHEN, CDR2 SYDVKM. J gave up 0 bases and V 3 bases, and 14 bases lay outside the gene matches. Via MiXCR, TCRdb re-called the 5' RACE reads, giving one row per CDR3 protein. This repertoire shows some 80,000 distinct CDR3 sequences, over 9.5% found once; its top ten account for just over 8%. The sequence was collected from an adult who was a healthcare worker with PCR-confirmed SARS-CoV-2 infection or an uninfected control (not recorded which). The V call is TRBV28, the J call TRBJ1-1, with 9 bases fitting TRBD1. The specimen comprised whole blood, sampled at baseline. CDR3 sequence reads: CASSLRQGTGRLLNTEAFF. Here the CDR3 DNA reads TGTGCCAGCAGTTTGAGGCAGGGGACAGGGCGGCTATTGAACACTGAAGCTTTCTTT.